This TCR beta chain was observed in a study of shared clonotypes between healthy human individuals. Broader study findings: It was the non-shared clonotypes that had lower generation probabilities than clonotypes shared by all four donors.

Clones were sequenced by immunoSEQ multiplex PCR, and TCRdb holds only the in-frame ones, with some missing. The sample lists under 850,000 clones; approximately 77% were seen once. As to this clone: Its antigen is undetermined.

Germline CDR1 and CDR2: WNHNN and SYGVQD (reference sequence). The V gene end was trimmed by 10 bases and the J gene end by 9 bases; junction bases not matched to a gene: 16. CDR3 length: 15 amino acids. The chain couples TRBV10-1 to TRBJ2-1; 9 bases fit TRBD1. This receptor was obtained from a woman aged 25 to 45 in good health. The source material was memory CD4+ T cells sorted from blood. The sample's subset: CD45RA-negative fraction. The CDR3 spells CAILEQGATQTEQFF. CDR3 DNA: TGCGCCATCCTAGAACAGGGGGCTACCCAGACTGAGCAGTTCTTC.